This T cell receptor (beta chain) was identified during a study of blood T cell repertoires in COVID-19. Looked up from germline, CDR1 is SGHRS and CDR2 is YFSETQ. The CDR3 runs 15 residues. With 0 bases removed from V and 0 bases from J, the gap between germline ends came to 8 bases. In the source study's methods: Amplification with reference gene primers provided the estimates of nucleated cell counts. The method was immunoSEQ multiplex PCR; TCRdb's version includes in-frame clones alone and lacks a portion of them. V and J calls and clone size are as listed in that table; D and trimming were resolved from the DNA. This sample has about 200,000 clones; about 81% occur once, and the top ten carry less than 9.5%.

The TCR comes from a woman aged 80 or over with COVID-19, enrolled during active disease. This rearrangement joins TRBV5-1 to TRBJ2-3; D is possibly TRBD2 (5 bases). Sequencing was done on a sample of peripheral blood. CDR3 region: CASSLVGGSTDTQYF. CDR3 bases: TGCGCCAGCAGCTTGGTAGGCGGGAGCACAGATACGCAGTATTTT.